Here is one T cell receptor (beta chain) with its context. The data belong to a study of blood T cell repertoires in COVID-19. Overall study context: The cDNA or gDNA used as material had been derived from T cells, B-cell-depleted T cells, or PBMCs.

TCRdb keeps only in-frame clones here, not all; method: immunoSEQ multiplex PCR. The sample yields around 190,000 clones, approximately 80% seen once. This TCR was sampled from a man aged 35-49 years who had recovered from COVID-19. The specimen sequenced was PBMCs or T cells enriched from blood (not recorded which).

The CDR3 reads CASSNIQGAKGYEQYF. CDR3 sequence (DNA): TGTGCCAGCAGCAACATACAGGGGGCGAAAGGGTACGAGCAGTACTTC. This chain uses TRBV5-4 with TRBJ2-7; 9 nucleotides line up with TRBD1. This CDR3 has 16 amino acids. CDR1 and CDR2 (germline): SGHNT, YYREEE (reference sequence). V gave up 4 bases and J gave up 4 bases; unmatched junction bases: 12.